Below are 25 T cell receptor beta chains sequenced from a single sample in a study of blood T cell repertoires in COVID-19. The table came from immunoSEQ multiplex PCR; TCRdb's copy has only in-frame clones and leaves some out. The table has roughly 60,000 clones, around 82% seen once. The specimen sequenced was peripheral blood. Receptor source: a man aged 55 to 69 with COVID-19, enrolled during active disease.

This sequence joins TRBV5-6 and TRBJ1-6; D not resolved. This CDR3 spans 13 amino acids. In germline, CDR1 is SGHDT, CDR2 YYEEEE. Trimming shortened V by 0 bases and J by 7 bases, and 5 bases separated the two germline ends. The DNA of the CDR3 is TGTGCCAGCAGCTTGGAGCGGAATTCACCCCTCCACTTT. Translated: CASSLERNSPLHF.

The V call is TRBV28, the J call TRBJ1-5; a possible D gene is TRBD1 (5 bases). The CDR3 consists of 15 residues. CDR1 and CDR2 (germline): MDHEN, SYDVKM. Trimming pared 4 bases from V and 0 bases from J, leaving 10 bases between. CDR3 region: CASSSTASSNQPQHF. DNA of the CDR3: TGTGCCAGCAGTTCGACAGCTAGTAGCAATCAGCCCCAGCATTTT. The entire variable domain, with the rest obtained from reference TRBV28 and TRBJ1-5, is as follows: DVKVTQSSRYLVKRTGEKVFLECVQDMDHENMFWYRQDPGLGLRLIYFSYDVKMKEKGDIPEGYSVSREKKERFSLILESASTNQTSMYLCASSSTASSNQPQHFGDGTRLSIL.

This clone occurred once. J is TRBJ1-3 and V is TRBV29-1, with D hard to call. The CDR3 runs to 14 residues. The V end lost 5 bases, the J end lost 1 base, and 12 bases lay between the germline ends. The germline CDR1 and CDR2 sequences are SQVTM and ANQGSEA. The CDR3 sequence is CSVKPQMSGNTIYF. The CDR3 nucleotides are TGCAGCGTTAAGCCCCAAATGTCTGGAAACACCATATATTTT. Together with reference TRBV29-1 and TRBJ1-3, the CDR3 gives the full variable domain: SAVISQKPSRDICQRGTSLTIQCQVDSQVTMMFWYRQQPGQSLTLIATANQGSEATYESGFVIDKFPISRPNLTFSTLTVSNMSPEDSSIYLCSVKPQMSGNTIYFGEGSWLTVV.

The chain joins TRBV6-5 to TRBJ1-2; TRBD1 is a possible D gene (6 bases). V lost 7 bases, J lost 13 bases, and 22 bases lay in between. CDR1 is MNHEY, CDR2 SVGAGI, per germline. The CDR3 consists of 13 residues. The CDR3: CASTYEGGLPGTF. In nucleotides, the CDR3 is TGTGCCAGCACCTACGAGGGGGGGCTCCCGGGCACCTTC.

This chain joins TRBV19 and TRBJ2-7; 10 positions match TRBD1. The germline CDR1 and CDR2 sequences are LNHDA and SQIVND (reference sequence). The J segment lost 6 bases and the V segment lost 4 bases, leaving 12 bases of the junction unmatched. The CDR3 runs to 16 residues. The CDR3 DNA is TGTGCCAGTAGTACAACCCCAGACAGGGGGCGTAGCGAGCAGTACTTC. Its protein is CASSTTPDRGRSEQYF.

The V gene is TRBV2, the J gene TRBJ2-3, with TRBD1 as a possible D gene (8 bases). The CDR3 totals 15 residues. V was cut by 5 bases and J by 2 bases, with 14 bases left in between. Germline-derived CDR1 and CDR2 are SNHLY and FYNNEI. The CDR3 nucleotides are TGTGCCAGCAGTAAGCGGGACAGGAACACAGATACGCAGTATTTT. Protein: CASSKRDRNTDTQYF.

J is TRBJ2-7 and V is TRBV5-4; 10 bases are shared with TRBD2. This CDR3 is built from 19 residues. Germline trimming cut 0 bases from V and 6 bases from J; bases unmatched to any gene: 18. Germline CDR1 and CDR2: SGHNT and YYREEE (reference sequence). DNA for the CDR3: TGTGCCAGCAGCTTGGATGGAGGATTCGGGCTAGCGGGAGCCTTCGAGCAGTACTTC. It is translated as CASSLDGGFGLAGAFEQYF.

V and J are TRBV7-2 and TRBJ1-5; no clear D gene. Germline assignment: CDR1 SGHTA and CDR2 FQGNSA. V was clipped by 5 bases and J by 0 bases, with 11 bases between them. This CDR3 comprises 15 residues. CDR3 region: CASSKDMDSNQPQHF. Written as DNA, the CDR3 is TGTGCCAGCAGCAAAGACATGGATAGCAATCAGCCCCAGCATTTT. Using reference TRBV7-2 and TRBJ1-5 for the parts outside the CDR3, the full variable domain is GAGVSQSPSNKVTEKGKDVELRCDPISGHTALYWYRQSLGQGLEFLIYFQGNSAPDKSGLPSDRFSAERTGGSVSTLTIQRTQQEDSAVYLCASSKDMDSNQPQHFGDGTRLSIL.

The rearrangement joins TRBV2 to TRBJ1-5; 7 bases agree with TRBD1. V shed 6 bases, J shed 0 bases, and the junction held 2 bases outside the gene matches. Germline CDR1 and CDR2: SNHLY and FYNNEI. The CDR3 extends over 14 amino acids. For the CDR3, the DNA is TGTGCCAGCAGCGGGACAGATAGCAATCAGCCCCAGCATTTT. This encodes CASSGTDSNQPQHF.

This rearrangement joins TRBV10-3 to TRBJ1-1, with D maybe TRBD1 (6 bases). CDR1 and CDR2 from the germline V gene are ENHRY and SYGVKD. The V gene lost 7 bases and the J gene lost 4 bases, with 13 bases spanning the gap. The CDR3 sequence is 13 residues long. Here the CDR3 reads CAINTQGGTEAFF. The CDR3 DNA reads as TGTGCCATCAACACCCAAGGGGGCACTGAAGCTTTCTTT.

J is TRBJ2-1 and V is TRBV10-3; tentative D call: TRBD2 (6 bases). Between the trimmed V and J ends, which lost 3 bases and 8 bases, there was a span of 11 bases. CDR3 length: 13 amino acids. Germline V gene lookup returns CDR1 ENHRY and CDR2 SYGVKD. The CDR3 here is CAISEQAGYEQFF. The CDR3 nucleotides read TGTGCCATCAGTGAACAGGCGGGGTATGAGCAGTTCTTC.

J is TRBJ1-1 and V is TRBV27, with TRBD1 as a possible D gene (6 bases). Germline lookup yields CDR1 MNHEY and CDR2 SMNVEV (reference sequence). This CDR3 region has 15 residues. V was cut by 5 bases and J by 4 bases, with 17 bases left in between. The CDR3 is CASSTRVGGPTEAFF. CDR3 sequence (DNA): TGTGCCAGCAGTACTCGGGTGGGGGGGCCCACTGAAGCTTTCTTT.

This rearrangement joins TRBV29-1 to TRBJ2-5; D is unclear. Trimming took off 3 bases at V and 2 bases at J, with 7 bases between the two ends. CDR1 SQVTM and CDR2 ANQGSEA come from the germline V gene. The CDR3 runs 12 residues. The CDR3 sequence is CSVDWQQETQYF. CDR3 sequence (DNA): TGCAGCGTTGATTGGCAACAAGAGACCCAGTACTTC.

This sequence joins TRBV28 and TRBJ2-7; possibly TRBD1 for D (6 bases). Per the germline V gene, CDR1 is MDHEN and CDR2 is SYDVKM. The V and J ends lost 10 bases and 5 bases respectively, with 18 bases between them. The CDR3 is made up of 13 amino acids. In nucleotides, the CDR3 is TGTGCCACCGTTAACAGGGAGTTCGACGAGCAGTACTTC. This translates into CATVNREFDEQYF.

The chain combines TRBV6-2 or TRBV6-3 with TRBJ1-5, with 8 bases that match TRBD1. CDR1 MNHEY and CDR2 SVGEGT come from the germline V gene. V shed 6 bases and J 7 bases; nucleotides not matched to a gene: 8. The CDR3 has 14 amino acids. CDR3 DNA: TGTGCCAGCAGCCAGACAGGGGCAGGACAGCCCCAGCATTTT. Protein sequence: CASSQTGAGQPQHF.

The chain is built from TRBV25-1 and TRBJ1-2, with 8 bases aligning to TRBD1. Trimming cost V 5 bases and J 7 bases; bases outside gene matches: 12. Germline CDR1 reads MGHDK; CDR2 reads SYGVNS. This CDR3 spans 15 amino acids. CDR3 DNA: TGTGCCAGCAGTACCGGACAGGGTAGTTGGGGTGGCTACACCTTC. Its translation: CASSTGQGSWGGYTF.

The gene calls are TRBV6-5 and TRBJ2-7; TRBD2 agrees at 14 bases. The germline gives CDR1 MNHEY, CDR2 SVGAGI. The V segment lost 8 bases and the J segment 3 bases; nucleotides outside the gene matches: 6. This CDR3 region has 15 residues. CDR3 sequence reads: CASEGLAGANYEQYF. Written as DNA, the CDR3 is TGTGCCAGCGAGGGACTAGCGGGAGCGAACTACGAGCAGTACTTC.

The V call is TRBV3-1 (or the pseudogene TRBV3-2), the J call TRBJ2-3; 8 nucleotides match TRBD1. J was trimmed by 2 bases and V by 1 base; bases with no gene match: 5. CDR3 size: 16 residues. Germline V gene sequence: CDR1 LGHDT, CDR2 YNNKEL (reference sequence). The CDR3 sequence: CASSQGDRGYTDTQYF. In nucleotides, the CDR3 is TGTGCCAGCAGCCAAGGAGACAGGGGATACACAGATACGCAGTATTTT.

The V and J genes are TRBV6-1 and TRBJ1-1; D gene uncertain. The ends were cut back, 3 bases at V and 0 bases at J, with 11 bases in the middle. Germline assignment: CDR1 MNHNS and CDR2 SASEGT. This CDR3 has 15 residues. This chain's CDR3 is CASSEGTGVNTEAFF. CDR3 sequence (DNA): TGTGCCAGCAGTGAGGGTACGGGTGTGAACACTGAAGCTTTCTTT.

This clone was counted a single time. The chain uses TRBV5-1 and TRBJ1-2, with no clear D. V lost 6 bases, J lost 1 base, and 10 bases lay in between. Germline V lookup: CDR1 SGHRS, CDR2 YFSETQ. The CDR3 runs 13 residues. The CDR3 here is CASTRGSNYGYTF. CDR3 nucleotide sequence: TGCGCCAGCACCCGGGGTAGTAACTATGGCTACACCTTC.

This sequence joins TRBV7-9 and TRBJ2-7; D remains ambiguous. The CDR3 spans 11 residues. CDR1 is SEHNR and CDR2 is FQNEAQ in the germline V gene (reference sequence). The V and J ends lost 4 bases and 6 bases respectively, with 7 bases between them. The CDR3 DNA sequence: TGTGCCAGCAGCTCCCAACTCGAGCAGTACTTC. Translated: CASSSQLEQYF.

The genes are TRBV5-6 and TRBJ1-2; 7 bases line up with TRBD1. Germline values: CDR1 SGHDT, CDR2 YYEEEE. V lost 0 bases and J lost 8; bases outside the gene matches: 4. The CDR3 contains 13 residues. CDR3 amino acids: CASSLGRGQGYTF. The CDR3 bases are TGTGCCAGCAGCTTGGGTAGGGGGCAAGGCTACACCTTC.

The chain carries TRBV2 and TRBJ1-5; maybe TRBD1 (6 bases). This CDR3 comprises 15 residues. V gave up 5 bases and J gave up 7 bases, with 18 bases separating them. The germline V gene encodes CDR1 SNHLY and CDR2 FYNNEI. CDR3 sequence reads: CASSTEGGERQPQHF. For the CDR3, the DNA is TGTGCCAGCAGTACCGAGGGGGGGGAGCGGCAGCCCCAGCATTTT.

The chain uses TRBV14 and TRBJ2-1; D remains ambiguous. Germline CDR1 and CDR2: SGHDN and FVKESK. The CDR3 has 13 residues. Trimming took 0 bases from V and 7 from J, leaving 7 bases between them. The CDR3 bases are TGTGCCAGCAGCCAAGAACGAGTAAATGAGCAGTTCTTC. Protein: CASSQERVNEQFF.

The rearrangement uses TRBV5-4 and TRBJ1-4; weak D call: TRBD1 (6 bases). V lost 4 bases and J lost 5, with 15 bases in between. Germline V CDR1 and CDR2: SGHNT, YYREEE (reference sequence). The CDR3 contains 15 residues. CDR3 nucleotide sequence: TGTGCCAGCAGCAATAAACAGGGAGCAAATGAAAAACTGTTTTTT. Amino acid sequence: CASSNKQGANEKLFF.